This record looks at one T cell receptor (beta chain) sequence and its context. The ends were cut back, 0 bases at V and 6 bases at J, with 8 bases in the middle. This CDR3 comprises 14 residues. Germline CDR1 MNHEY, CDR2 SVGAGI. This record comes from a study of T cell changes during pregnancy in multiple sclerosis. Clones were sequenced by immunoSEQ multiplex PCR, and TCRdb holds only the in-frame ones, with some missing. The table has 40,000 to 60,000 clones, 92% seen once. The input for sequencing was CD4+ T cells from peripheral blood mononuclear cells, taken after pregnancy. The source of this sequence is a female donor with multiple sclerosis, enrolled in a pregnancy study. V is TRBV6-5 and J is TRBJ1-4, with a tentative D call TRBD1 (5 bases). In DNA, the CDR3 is TGTGCCAGCAGTTACTCTGCCAGGGATGAAAAACTGTTTTTT. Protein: CASSYSARDEKLFF.